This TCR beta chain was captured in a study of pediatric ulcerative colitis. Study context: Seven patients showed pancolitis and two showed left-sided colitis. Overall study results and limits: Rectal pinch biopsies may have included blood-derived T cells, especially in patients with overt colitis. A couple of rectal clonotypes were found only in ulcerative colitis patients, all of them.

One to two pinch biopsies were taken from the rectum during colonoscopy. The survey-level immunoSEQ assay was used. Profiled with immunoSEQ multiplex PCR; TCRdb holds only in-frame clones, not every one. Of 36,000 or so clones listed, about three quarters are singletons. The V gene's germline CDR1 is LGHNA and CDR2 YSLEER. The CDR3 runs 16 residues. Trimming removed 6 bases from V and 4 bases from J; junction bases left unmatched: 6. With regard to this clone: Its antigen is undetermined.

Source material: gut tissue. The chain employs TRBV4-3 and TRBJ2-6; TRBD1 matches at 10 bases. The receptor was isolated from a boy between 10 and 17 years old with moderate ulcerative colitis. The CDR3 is CASRPGTGEGANVLTF. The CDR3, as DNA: TGCGCCAGCAGACCCGGGACAGGGGAAGGGGCCAACGTCCTGACTTTC.